This T cell receptor beta chain was found in a study of blood T cell repertoires in COVID-19. On the study more broadly: T cells, B-cell-depleted T cells, or PBMCs provided the cDNA or gDNA that served as material.

Clones were sequenced by immunoSEQ multiplex PCR, and TCRdb holds only the in-frame ones, with some missing. Of roughly 250,000 clones listed, over 70% are singletons. Per germline, CDR1 KGHDR and CDR2 SFDVKD. This CDR3 spans 13 amino acids. The V segment lost 9 bases and the J segment 6 bases; nucleotides outside the gene matches: 8. Participants' reported clinical history set cohort assignment. The receptor comes from a woman aged 35 to 49 who had been exposed to COVID-19. The specimen sequenced was PBMCs or T cells enriched from blood (not recorded which). J is TRBJ1-1 and V is TRBV24-1, with TRBD1 identical over 8 bases. The CDR3 bases are TGTGCCACCCAGAGGACAGGGCTCCCTGAAGCTTTCTTT. The encoded protein is CATQRTGLPEAFF.